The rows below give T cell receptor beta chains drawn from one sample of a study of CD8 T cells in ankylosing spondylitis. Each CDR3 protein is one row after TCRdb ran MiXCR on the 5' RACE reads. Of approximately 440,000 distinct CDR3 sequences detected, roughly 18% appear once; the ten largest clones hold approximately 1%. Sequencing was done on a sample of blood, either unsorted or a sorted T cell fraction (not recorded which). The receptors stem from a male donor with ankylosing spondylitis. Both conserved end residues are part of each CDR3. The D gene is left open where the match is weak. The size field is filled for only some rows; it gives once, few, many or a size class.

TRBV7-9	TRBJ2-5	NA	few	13	TGTGCCAGCAGCCCTTGGCCCCAAGAGACCCAGTACTTC	CASSPWPQETQYF
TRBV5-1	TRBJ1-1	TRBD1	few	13	TGCGCCAGCAGGTCCTCAGGGGGCACTGAAGCTTTCTTT	CASRSSGGTEAFF
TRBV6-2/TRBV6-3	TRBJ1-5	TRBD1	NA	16	TGTGCCATCAGGCGAGGGGGCTCCTATAGCAATCAGCCCCAGCATTTT	CAIRRGGSYSNQPQHF
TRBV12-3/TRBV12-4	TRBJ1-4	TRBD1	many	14	TGTGCCAGCAGTAACACAGGGGCGGGTGAAAAACTGTTTTTT	CASSNTGAGEKLFF
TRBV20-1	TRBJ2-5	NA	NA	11	TGCAGTGCTAGAGTCGCAGAGACCCAGTACTTC	CSARVAETQYF
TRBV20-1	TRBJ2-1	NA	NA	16	TGCAGTGCGAGGAGGCCCGGACTAAGGTCCTACAATGAGCAGTTCTTC	CSARRPGLRSYNEQFF
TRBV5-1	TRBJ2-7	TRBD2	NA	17	TGCGCCAGCAGCGCCGACAGTGGGACTAGCGGGACCGGAGAGCAGTACTTC	CASSADSGTSGTGEQYF
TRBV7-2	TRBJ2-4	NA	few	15	TGTGCCAGCAGCCCGACAGTCCTAGCCAAAAACATTCAGTACTTC	CASSPTVLAKNIQYF
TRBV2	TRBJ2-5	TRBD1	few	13	TGTGCCAGCAGCGGACAGGTCCAAGAGACCCAGTACTTC	CASSGQVQETQYF
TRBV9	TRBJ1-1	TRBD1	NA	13	TGTGCCAGCAGCGAAGAACAGGGGACTGAAGCTTTCTTT	CASSEEQGTEAFF
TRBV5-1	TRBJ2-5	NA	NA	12	TGCGCCAGCAGCTCGGACGTTGGGACCCAGTACTTC	CASSSDVGTQYF
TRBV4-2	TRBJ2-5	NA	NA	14	TGTGCCAGCAGCGTTAGTAGCGGAGAAGAGACCCAGTACTTC	CASSVSSGEETQYF
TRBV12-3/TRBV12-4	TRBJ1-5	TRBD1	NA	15	TGTGCCAGCAGTCCGACAGGGAAGCGCAATCAGCCCCAGCATTTT	CASSPTGKRNQPQHF
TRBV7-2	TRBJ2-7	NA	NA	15	TGTGCCAGCAGACTAGGGACTGGGGGTTCCTACGAGCAGTACTTC	CASRLGTGGSYEQYF
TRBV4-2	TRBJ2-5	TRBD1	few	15	TGTGCCAGCAGCCAGAACAGGGGGCAGTGGGAGACCCAGTACTTC	CASSQNRGQWETQYF
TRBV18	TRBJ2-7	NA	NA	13	TGTGCCAGCTCACAGGACAGTGGCTACGAGCAGTACTTC	CASSQDSGYEQYF
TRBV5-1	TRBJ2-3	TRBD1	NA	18	TGCGCCAGCAGCTTGATTGGGCCGGGACAGGGGTTGGCAGATACGCAGTATTTT	CASSLIGPGQGLADTQYF
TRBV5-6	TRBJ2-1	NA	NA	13	TGTGCCAGCAGCTTGCTCTTGGGGAATGAGCAGTTCTTC	CASSLLLGNEQFF
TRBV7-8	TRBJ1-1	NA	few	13	TGTGCCAGCAGCTTCCAGGGGTTCACTGAAGCTTTCTTT	CASSFQGFTEAFF
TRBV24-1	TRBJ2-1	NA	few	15	TGTGCCACCAGTGATCCGGAGGGTCGATTGAATGAGCAGTTCTTC	CATSDPEGRLNEQFF
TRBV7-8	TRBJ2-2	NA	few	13	TGTGCCAGCAGCTCCTATGGGCGGGGGGAGCTGTTTTTT	CASSSYGRGELFF
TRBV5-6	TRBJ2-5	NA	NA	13	TGTGCCAGCAGCCGCCCCAGGGGAGAGACCCAGTACTTC	CASSRPRGETQYF
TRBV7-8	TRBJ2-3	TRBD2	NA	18	TGTGCCAGCAGCTTCAACAGGAACTCGCGGGAGGGCTCAGATACGCAGTATTTT	CASSFNRNSREGSDTQYF
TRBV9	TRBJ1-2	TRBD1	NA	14	TGTGCCAGCAGCGCCCGGGACAGCTGGTATGGCTACACCTTC	CASSARDSWYGYTF
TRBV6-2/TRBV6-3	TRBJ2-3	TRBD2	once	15	TGTGCCAGCGCTCATCCCGGGACTAGTGGGGAAACGCAGTATTTT	CASAHPGTSGETQYF
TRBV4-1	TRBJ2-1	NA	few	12	TGCGCCAGCAGCCACACCCGCAGTGAGCAGTTCTTC	CASSHTRSEQFF
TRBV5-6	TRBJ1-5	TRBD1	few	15	TGTGCCAGCAGCTTGATGGGACAGAAATATCAGCCCCAGCATTTT	CASSLMGQKYQPQHF
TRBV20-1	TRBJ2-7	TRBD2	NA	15	TGCAGTGCTGAGGGGACTAGCGGGGGCTCCTACGAGCAGTACTTC	CSAEGTSGGSYEQYF
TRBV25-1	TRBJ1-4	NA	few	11	TGTGCCAGCAGAGTTGACGAAAAACTGTTTTTT	CASRVDEKLFF
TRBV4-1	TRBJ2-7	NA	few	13	TGCGCCAGCAGCCAAGGTCCCGGTTACGAGCAGTACTTC	CASSQGPGYEQYF
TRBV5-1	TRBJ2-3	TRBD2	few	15	TGCGCCAGCAGCTTGGTTAGCGGGGACCCGGGTACGCAGTATTTT	CASSLVSGDPGTQYF
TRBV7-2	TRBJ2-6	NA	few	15	TGTGCCAGCAGCTTAAGGGCCTCTGGGGCCAACGTCCTGACTTTC	CASSLRASGANVLTF
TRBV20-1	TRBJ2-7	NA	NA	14	TGCAGTGCTAGAGTCTCCGGGAGCCCCTACGAGCAGTACTTC	CSARVSGSPYEQYF
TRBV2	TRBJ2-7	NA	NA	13	TGTGCCAGCCTCAGGGACCAGTCCTACGAGCAGTACTTC	CASLRDQSYEQYF
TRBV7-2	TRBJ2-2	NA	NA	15	TGTGCCAGCAGCCCTACCGGGACCAGGGGCGGGGAGCTGTTTTTT	CASSPTGTRGGELFF